The 18 T cell receptor beta chains below come from one sample, sequenced in a study of blood T cells in healthy people across ages. It was with a sample-barcoded 5' primer and a J-beta primer mix that a second PCR of roughly 6 to 12 cycles was run. TCRdb reprocessed the 5' RACE reads with MiXCR, giving one entry per CDR3 protein. The sample records more than 700,000 distinct CDR3 sequences, 35% to 60% being singletons. Source material: blood. These receptors were collected from an elderly man in good health.

This chain joins TRBV10-1 and TRBJ2-5; TRBD1 agrees at 8 bases. With the DNA end fitting TRBJ2-7 better, the J assignment may be wrong. The CDR3 runs to 14 residues. Germline V gene data show CDR1 as WNHNN and CDR2 as SYGVQD (reference sequence). The CDR3 loop is CASSGVDRDDEQYF. CDR3 in DNA: TGCGCCAGCAGTGGGGTGGACAGGGATGACGAGCAGTACTTC.

The chain uses TRBV20-1 and TRBJ1-4; TRBD1 is a possible D gene (6 bases). Germline V gene sequence: CDR1 DFQATT, CDR2 SNEGSKA (reference sequence). V was trimmed by 1 base and J by 0 bases, leaving 18 bases between them. The CDR3 consists of 18 residues. CDR3 sequence reads: CSARVAETGGATNEKLFF. DNA of the CDR3: TGCAGTGCTAGAGTGGCGGAGACAGGAGGGGCAACTAATGAAAAACTGTTTTTT.

On this clonotype itself: A read error may account for a junction end that differs from germline. The CDR3: CACSQGGYERYF. CDR3 sequence (DNA): TGTGCCTGCAGCCAAGGGGGGTACGAGCGGTACTTC. The chain links TRBV3-1 to TRBJ2-4, with D possibly called TRBD1 or TRBD2 (6 bases each). The CDR3 has 12 amino acids. The V gene's germline CDR1 is LGHDT and CDR2 YNNKEL (reference sequence).

In this sample, this clonotype turned up once. V gene TRBV7-9 combines with J gene TRBJ2-1; tentatively, D is TRBD2 (6 bases). This CDR3 has 15 residues. Trimming shortened V by 7 bases and J by 0 bases, and 13 bases separated the two germline ends. Germline-derived CDR1 and CDR2 are SEHNR and FQNEAQ (reference sequence). In DNA form, the CDR3 reads TGTGCCAGCAACTCTGCCGGGAGCTCCTACAATGAGCAGTTCTTC. Its translation: CASNSAGSSYNEQFF.

V is TRBV5-1 and J is TRBJ1-2; D gene uncertain. The CDR3 contains 12 residues. Germline assignment: CDR1 SGHRS and CDR2 YFSETQ. V lost 4 bases, J lost 6 bases, and 10 bases lay in between. The CDR3 protein is CASSAPSDGYTF. In nucleotides, the CDR3 is TGCGCCAGCAGCGCCCCTTCGGATGGCTACACCTTC.

CDR3: CASSLDSGANGELFF. CDR3 nucleotides: TGCGCCAGCAGCTTGGATTCAGGGGCCAACGGGGAGCTGTTTTTT. The chain is built from TRBV5-1 and TRBJ2-2; tentative D call: TRBD1 (6 bases). Trimming took 0 bases from V and 7 from J, leaving 13 bases between them. From germline, CDR1 is SGHRS and CDR2 YFSETQ. This CDR3 has 15 amino acids.

Note on this clonotype: With a much larger clone just one base away, this may be a read error. The gene calls are TRBV12-3 or TRBV12-4 and TRBJ2-3; TRBD2 aligns across 10 bases. This CDR3 contains 16 residues. The CDR3 loop is CASSLGGLADTDAQYF. CDR3 DNA sequence: TGTGCCAGCAGTTTAGGAGGACTAGCGGACACAGATGCGCAGTATTTT.

This clonotype was recorded at least ten times. The genes are TRBV7-9 and TRBJ2-7; TRBD2 matches 10 bases. The CDR3 spans 15 residues. Germline V lookup: CDR1 SEHNR, CDR2 FQNEAQ (reference sequence). V shed 1 base and J 3 bases; nucleotides not matched to a gene: 3. CDR3 residues: CASSLVPSGSYEQYF. CDR3 nucleotide sequence: TGTGCCAGCAGCTTAGTGCCTAGCGGGAGCTACGAGCAGTACTTC.

The table lists this clonotype with a count of one. This chain uses TRBV20-1 with TRBJ2-7; weak D call: TRBD2 (5 bases). CDR3 length equals 14 residues. Germline assignment: CDR1 DFQATT and CDR2 SNEGSKA (reference sequence). With 6 bases removed from V and 10 bases from J, the gap between germline ends came to 25 bases. CDR3 region: CSATPSGRREIQYF. The CDR3 nucleotides read TGCAGTGCCACGCCTAGTGGGAGACGAGAGATCCAGTACTTC.

The table lists this clonotype with many counts. The chain links TRBV29-1 to TRBJ1-5; a possible D gene is TRBD1 (5 bases). The CDR3 runs 12 residues. Trimming pared 6 bases from V and 10 bases from J, leaving 16 bases between. Germline assignment: CDR1 SQVTM and CDR2 ANQGSEA. The DNA of the CDR3 is TGCAGCGTGGGGGGGAGCGCGGGCCCCCAGCATTTT. It specifies CSVGGSAGPQHF.

This clonotype was observed a single time. Since no conserved phenylalanine or tryptophan closes the CDR3, a read error is the likely cause. V usage is TRBV12-3 or TRBV12-4 and J usage is TRBJ2-3; a possible D gene is TRBD1 (5 bases). Between the trimmed V and J ends, which lost 8 bases and 2 bases, there was a span of 11 bases. The CDR3 is 13 residues long. CDR3 nucleotides: TGTGCCAGCCACCGGACACTCACAGATACGCAGTATTCT. It encodes CASHRTLTDTQYS.

This chain links TRBV5-1 with TRBJ1-2; D gene ambiguous. Trimming shortened V by 5 bases and J by 6 bases, and 20 bases separated the two germline ends. This CDR3 spans 15 amino acids. Germline CDR1 is SGHRS and CDR2 is YFSETQ. CDR3 loop: CASSIGAFRSDGYTF. CDR3 nucleotides: TGCGCCAGCAGTATAGGAGCTTTCCGATCGGATGGCTACACCTTC.

This clonotype was observed a few times. The gene calls are TRBV7-3 and TRBJ2-5; 8 nucleotides align to TRBD1. The junction had 7 bases not matched to a gene; V was cut back by 5 bases and J by 5 bases. Germline-derived CDR1 and CDR2 are SGHTA and FQGTGA. The CDR3 contains 14 residues. CDR3 nucleotide sequence: TGTGCCAGCAGCAAGGGGACAGGTTTGGAGACCCAGTACTTC. Translating gives CASSKGTGLETQYF.

This clonotype occurred many times. The rearrangement uses TRBV20-1 and TRBJ2-5; TRBD2 aligns across 7 bases. The V segment lost 3 bases and the J segment 3 bases; nucleotides outside the gene matches: 16. In germline, CDR1 is DFQATT, CDR2 SNEGSKA (reference sequence). This CDR3 is built from 17 residues. The CDR3 DNA is TGCAGTGCTAGCCCCTCGGGTGCGGGAGATTTTGAAGAGACCCAGTACTTC. Translated: CSASPSGAGDFEETQYF.

This clonotype was seen a few times. The V gene is TRBV6-5, the J gene TRBJ2-3; D is unclear. The CDR3 is 13 residues long. Germline-derived CDR1 and CDR2 are MNHEY and SVGAGI. V lost 1 base and J lost 2, with 4 bases in between. CDR3 protein: CASSYYVTDTQYF. The CDR3 nucleotides read TGTGCCAGCAGTTACTATGTCACAGATACGCAGTATTTT.

This clonotype was counted between two and nine times. V gene TRBV7-6 combines with J gene TRBJ2-3; a possible D gene is TRBD2 (6 bases). The CDR3 loop spans 17 amino acids. CDR1 SGHVS and CDR2 FNYEAQ come from the germline V gene. Trimming took 5 bases from V and 2 from J, leaving 20 bases between them. Here the CDR3 DNA reads TGTGCCAGCAGCCCTAACTCCCGCGGGGCCTACACAGATACGCAGTATTTT. Residues: CASSPNSRGAYTDTQYF. Full variable domain (remainder filled in from reference TRBV7-6 and TRBJ2-3): GAGVSQSPRYKVTKRGQDVALRCDPISGHVSLYWYRQALGQGPEFLTYFNYEAQQDKSGLPNDRFSAERPEGSISTLTIQRTEQRDSAMYRCASSPNSRGAYTDTQYFGPGTRLTVL.

The chain combines TRBV7-3 with TRBJ2-2, with D unresolved. The CDR3 has 14 amino acids. Germline lookup yields CDR1 SGHTA and CDR2 FQGTGA. V was pared by 7 bases and J by 0 bases, with 9 bases between. DNA of the CDR3: TGTGCCAGCACCGACAACCCGAACACCGGGGAGCTGTTTTTT. This sequence encodes CASTDNPNTGELFF.

This clonotype showed up just a few times. The genes are TRBV12-3 or TRBV12-4 and TRBJ2-1; D uncertain. The CDR3 loop spans 11 amino acids. Trimming removed 6 bases at V and 8 bases at J, with 8 bases between. This chain's CDR3 is CASSQLDEQFF. CDR3 DNA sequence: TGTGCCAGCAGCCAATTAGATGAGCAGTTCTTC.